What follows is one T cell receptor beta chain and its context. The sample comes from a study of blood T cell repertoires in COVID-19. About the research overall: Acute and convalescent COVID-19 samples came from the United States, Italy and Spain. T cells, B-cell-depleted T cells, or PBMCs provided the cDNA or gDNA that served as material.

Between the trimmed V and J ends, which lost 11 bases and 5 bases, there was a span of 21 bases. CDR3 length equals 15 residues. Germline CDR1 is MNHEY and CDR2 is SVGAGI. Here immunoSEQ multiplex PCR was the method, and the copy in TCRdb shows in-frame clones only, minus some. Here the sample spans roughly 27,000 clones, 85% to 90% being singletons. The receptor was derived from a human donor in a cohort sampled during active COVID-19. The sequenced sample was peripheral blood. The chain combines TRBV6-5 with TRBJ2-2; TRBD1 might be the D (6 bases). The CDR3 here is CAGCVGAIRTGELFF. The DNA for the CDR3 is TGTGCCGGCTGCGTGGGGGCGATCCGTACCGGGGAGCTGTTTTTT.